The subject of this entry is one TCR beta chain. The record originates from a study of blood T cell repertoires in COVID-19. Overall study: Some COVID-19 samples were acute and others convalescent; all came from the United States, Italy and Spain. From T cells, B-cell-depleted T cells, or PBMCs came the material, which was cDNA or gDNA.

The CDR3 totals 13 residues. Germline lookup yields CDR1 PRHDT and CDR2 FYEKMQ (reference sequence). The V and J ends lost 4 bases and 1 base respectively, with 7 bases between them. Assay: immunoSEQ multiplex PCR; the TCRdb copy retains only in-frame clones and omits some. The profile shows roughly 300,000 clones, approximately 83% of them singletons. Participants, roughly 18 to 90 years old, spanned 25 or so US areas. Clinical history reported by participants formed the basis on which cohorts were assigned. The receptor comes from a woman between 40 and 50 years old with acute COVID-19. The rearrangement links TRBV13 to TRBJ1-1; no firm D call. The specimen was PBMCs or T cells enriched from blood (not recorded which). The CDR3 region is CASSWLKNTEAFF. The CDR3 coding sequence is TGTGCCAGCAGCTGGCTCAAGAACACTGAAGCTTTCTTT.